A single sample gave rise to the 2 T cell receptor beta chains below, sequenced in a study of T cells after yellow fever vaccination. A single record per CDR3 protein comes from TCRdb applying MiXCR to the 5' RACE reads. The sample has 150,000 or so distinct CDR3 sequences; about 7% are singletons. Sequenced here: CD4+ T cells sorted from PBMCs, sampled about 5 days after the first yellow fever vaccination. These receptor sequences come from a man between 18 and 29 years old who received the YFV17D yellow fever vaccine.

Many counts were recorded for this clonotype. The rearrangement joins TRBV5-1 to TRBJ1-1; TRBD1 matches at 7 bases. This CDR3 has 18 residues. The germline gives CDR1 SGHRS, CDR2 YFSETQ. V lost 2 bases, J lost 0 bases, and 13 bases stayed unmatched. CDR3 amino acids: CASSFSRTGTLMNTEAFF. The DNA for the CDR3 is TGCGCCAGCAGCTTTTCCCGGACAGGAACCCTTATGAACACTGAAGCTTTCTTT.

This clonotype was picked up one time. This chain links TRBV6-1 with TRBJ1-5; a possible D gene is TRBD1 (6 bases). The CDR3 length is 14 residues. Germline CDR1 and CDR2: MNHNS and SASEGT. V was pared by 8 bases and J by 1 base, with 12 bases between. The CDR3, as DNA: TGTGCCAGCTCCAGGGGCGGGAGCAATCAGCCCCAGCATTTT. Protein sequence: CASSRGGSNQPQHF.